This record concerns one T cell receptor beta chain sequence. Its antigen is as yet unknown. Used for diagnoses were clinical symptoms, serum thyroxine and TRAb, thyroid ultrasound and orbital computed tomography. The data were obtained in a study of T cells in Graves' hyperthyroidism and ophthalmopathy. Whole-study results and caveats: The blood repertoire included most of the expanded thyroid clonotypes above 0.001.

Amplified TCR beta CDR3 regions came from RNA transcripts. The study used the HTBI primer set for a first-round RT-PCR of the TCR CDR3. MiXCR was run by TCRdb on the multiplex PCR reads, yielding one entry per CDR3 protein. The data contain fewer than 110,000 distinct CDR3 sequences, about 17% of them singletons. Germline CDR1 and CDR2: SGHAT and FQDESV (reference sequence). This CDR3 region has 13 residues. Trimming cost V 2 bases and J 0 bases, with 5 bases left between them. The chain links TRBV11-1 to TRBJ2-7; D not certain. The sequenced material came from blood. The sequence derives from a woman aged 50 to 65 with Graves' hyperthyroidism. In DNA form, the CDR3 reads TGTGCCAGCAGCTTACGATTCTCCTACGAGCAGTACTTC. Protein: CASSLRFSYEQYF.